This TCR beta chain was recovered during a study of cytomegalovirus exposure and HLA in healthy donors. The data were produced by immunoSEQ multiplex PCR, yet TCRdb's version contains in-frame clones alone and is incomplete. This sample has about 340,000 clones; roughly 85% occur once, and the top ten carry about 0.91%. Germline lookup yields CDR1 MNHEY and CDR2 SVGAGI. CDR3 length equals 15 residues. V was clipped by 6 bases and J by 2 bases, with 17 bases between them. This clonotype was obtained from a young woman in good health and CMV-seronegative. The source material was PBMCs. The V and J genes are TRBV6-5 and TRBJ2-7, with a possible D match to TRBD2 (6 bases). The DNA of the CDR3 is TGTGCCAGCAGCCAACGGGACTTACCCACCTACGAGCAGTACTTC. Its protein is CASSQRDLPTYEQYF.